Listed here are 26 T cell receptor beta chains from one sample, sequenced in a study of blood T cell repertoires in COVID-19. The assay was immunoSEQ multiplex PCR, and TCRdb's table has in-frame clones only and misses some. The data contain 75,000 to 95,000 clones, approximately 79% of them seen just once; the ten biggest clones take up 3.5% to 4%. Input material: peripheral blood. The receptors derive from a man aged 65 to 85 with COVID-19, enrolled during active disease.

The chain links TRBV4-1 to TRBJ2-3; 9 bases are shared with TRBD1. The CDR3 is 17 amino acids. V trimming: 2 bases; J trimming: 2 bases; junction bases outside the gene matches: 8. CDR1 is MGHRA and CDR2 is YSYEKL in the germline V gene. The CDR3 reads CASSQPRDRAHTDTQYF. The CDR3 DNA reads TGCGCCAGCAGCCAACCCCGGGACAGGGCCCACACAGATACGCAGTATTTT.

V is TRBV9 and J is TRBJ2-3; 9 bases fit TRBD1. J lost 2 bases, V lost 2 bases, and 9 bases had no gene match. Germline assignment: CDR1 SGDLS and CDR2 YYNGEE. The CDR3 runs to 17 residues. The chain's CDR3 is CASSVDLQGAFTDTQYF. The CDR3 DNA sequence: TGTGCCAGCAGCGTCGACCTACAGGGGGCATTCACAGATACGCAGTATTTT.

The chain combines TRBV25-1 with TRBJ2-3, with TRBD1 as a possible D gene (5 bases). Per the germline V gene, CDR1 is MGHDK and CDR2 is SYGVNS. V was shortened by 2 bases and J by 0 bases, with 12 bases between the two germline ends. The CDR3 sequence is 16 residues long. CDR3 DNA sequence: TGTGCCAGCAGTGAACCACCAGGGCTGAGCACAGATACGCAGTATTTT. Its translation: CASSEPPGLSTDTQYF.

The chain has TRBV3-1 (or the pseudogene TRBV3-2) and TRBJ2-7; 12 bases fit TRBD2. Germline V gene data show CDR1 as LGHDT and CDR2 as YNNKEL (reference sequence). CDR3 length equals 14 residues. J gave up 4 bases and V 5 bases, and 3 bases lay outside the gene matches. The CDR3 bases are TGTGCCAGCAGCAGGACTAGCGGGAAGTACGAGCAGTACTTC. Its translation is CASSRTSGKYEQYF.

This chain links TRBV5-3 with TRBJ1-2, with a weak D call TRBD1 (5 bases). TRBV5-3 is labeled an ORF, and its function is uncertain. V was trimmed by 0 bases and J by 4 bases, leaving 7 bases between them. The CDR3 has 13 amino acids. Here the CDR3 reads CARSLGQFYGYTF. The DNA for the CDR3 is TGTGCCAGAAGCTTGGGACAGTTCTATGGCTACACCTTC.

CDR3 region: CASSQDRVGGYTF. The CDR3 bases are TGTGCCAGCAGCCAGGACAGGGTTGGTGGCTACACCTTC. This chain links TRBV7-2 with TRBJ1-2; 8 nucleotides align to TRBD1. The V gene end was trimmed by 5 bases and the J gene end by 7 bases; junction bases not matched to a gene: 6. The length of the CDR3 is 13 residues. CDR1 is SGHTA, CDR2 FQGNSA, per germline.

The CDR3 DNA is TGCAGCGTTCGGACTAGCGGGAGTAGTGAGGACATTCAGTACTTC. Translated: CSVRTSGSSEDIQYF. The V call is TRBV29-1, the J call TRBJ2-4; 13 bases are shared with TRBD2. This CDR3 has 15 residues. Germline loops: CDR1 SQVTM, CDR2 ANQGSEA. The ends lost 5 bases at V and 8 bases at J; junction bases unmatched: 9.

The chain employs TRBV7-3 and TRBJ2-2; a possible D gene is TRBD2 (5 bases). Germline values: CDR1 SGHTA, CDR2 FQGTGA. Trimming took 6 bases from V and 2 from J, leaving 10 bases between them. This CDR3 is 14 amino acids long. The CDR3 loop is CASSSSGNTGELFF. The DNA for the CDR3 is TGTGCCAGCAGTTCGAGCGGAAACACCGGGGAGCTGTTTTTT. Variable domain in full (rest from reference TRBV7-3 and TRBJ2-2): GAGVSQTPSNKVTEKGKYVELRCDPISGHTALYWYRQSLGQGPEFLIYFQGTGAADDSGLPNDRFFAVRPEGSVSTLKIQRTERGDSAVYLCASSSSGNTGELFFGEGSRLTVL.

The V gene is TRBV11-2, the J gene TRBJ2-7; D is possibly TRBD1 (6 bases). Trimming removed 0 bases at V and 12 bases at J, with 12 bases between. CDR3 length equals 12 residues. Germline V lookup: CDR1 SGHAT, CDR2 FQNNGV. The CDR3 DNA reads TGTGCCAGCAGCTTAGATTTGGGGGCGGCGTACTTC. The encoded protein is CASSLDLGAAYF.

This chain uses TRBV5-1 with TRBJ1-4; 9 bases fit TRBD1. CDR3 length: 15 amino acids. J was trimmed by 8 bases and V by 0 bases; bases with no gene match: 5. In germline, CDR1 is SGHRS, CDR2 YFSETQ. CDR3 in DNA: TGCGCCAGCAGCTTGGCGGGGACAGGGAACGAAAAACTGTTTTTT. Translating it yields CASSLAGTGNEKLFF.

The chain has TRBV5-4 and TRBJ2-2; TRBD1 agrees at 8 bases. V lost 4 bases to trimming and J lost 2 bases; unmatched junction nucleotides: 7. Germline loops: CDR1 SGHNT, CDR2 YYREEE (reference sequence). The CDR3 loop spans 16 amino acids. The CDR3 protein is CASSPPGTGNTGELFF. Here the CDR3 DNA reads TGTGCCAGCAGCCCACCAGGGACAGGAAACACCGGGGAGCTGTTTTTT.

The chain combines TRBV27 with TRBJ2-5, with D maybe TRBD1 (5 bases). Germline CDR1 is MNHEY and CDR2 is SMNVEV (reference sequence). The CDR3 covers 13 residues. The V gene lost 2 bases and the J gene lost 6 bases, with 10 bases spanning the gap. The CDR3 region is CASSLGGQKTQYF. CDR3 bases: TGTGCCAGCAGTTTAGGCGGACAAAAGACCCAGTACTTC.

V gene TRBV4-2 combines with J gene TRBJ1-4; D is unclear. Trimming took 0 bases from V and 5 from J, leaving 16 bases between them. This CDR3 comprises 17 residues. Germline V CDR1 and CDR2: LGHNA, YNFKEQ. The CDR3 nucleotides are TGTGCCAGCAGCCAAGAAGGTGGGCTACAAGCAAATGAAAAACTGTTTTTT. Protein product: CASSQEGGLQANEKLFF.

This clone was recorded once. The chain is built from TRBV20-1 and TRBJ2-5; D unresolved. V lost 3 bases and J 1 base, leaving 6 bases between the germline ends. The CDR3 contains 12 residues. CDR1 and CDR2 from the germline V gene are DFQATT and SNEGSKA (reference sequence). The CDR3 region is CSASQRQETQYF. For the CDR3, the DNA is TGCAGTGCTAGTCAGCGCCAAGAGACCCAGTACTTC.

V and J are TRBV11-2 and TRBJ2-1; tentatively, D is TRBD2 (6 bases). Trimming shortened V by 3 bases and J by 13 bases, and 10 bases separated the two germline ends. The CDR3 is 11 residues long. Germline lookup yields CDR1 SGHAT and CDR2 FQNNGV. The CDR3 DNA follows: TGTGCCAGCAGCTTTCAAGGACTACAGTTCTTC. Translating it yields CASSFQGLQFF.

This chain's CDR3 is CASSLDSRQPQHF. DNA of the CDR3: TGTGCCAGCAGCTTAGACAGCCGGCAGCCCCAGCATTTT. J is TRBJ1-5 and V is TRBV5-4, with D maybe TRBD1 (5 bases). V lost 2 bases and J 7 bases, leaving 10 bases between the germline ends. The CDR3 loop spans 13 amino acids. CDR1 is SGHNT, CDR2 YYREEE, per germline (reference sequence).

The V call is TRBV7-2, the J call TRBJ1-1, with TRBD1 as a possible D gene (6 bases). The CDR3 runs to 15 residues. The germline V gene encodes CDR1 SGHTA and CDR2 FQGNSA. Deletions cut 5 bases from V and 2 bases from J, with 15 bases between. The CDR3 DNA is TGTGCCAGCAGCAACGGGACACCAAGAAACACTGAAGCTTTCTTT. Encoded protein: CASSNGTPRNTEAFF. Full variable domain (outside the CDR3, taken from reference TRBV7-2 and TRBJ1-1): GAGVSQSPSNKVTEKGKDVELRCDPISGHTALYWYRQSLGQGLEFLIYFQGNSAPDKSGLPSDRFSAERTGGSVSTLTIQRTQQEDSAVYLCASSNGTPRNTEAFFGQGTRLTVV.

The rearrangement joins TRBV3-1 (or the pseudogene TRBV3-2) to TRBJ2-1; no clear D. The germline V gene encodes CDR1 LGHDT and CDR2 YNNKEL (reference sequence). The length of the CDR3 is 13 residues. Trimming removed 7 bases at V and 4 bases at J, with 11 bases between. The CDR3 nucleotides are TGTGCCAGCACCCCCCTAGGTTACAATGAGCAGTTCTTC. Translating gives CASTPLGYNEQFF.

Only one count was recorded for this clone. This chain uses TRBV29-1 with TRBJ2-1; 7 nucleotides match TRBD1. This CDR3 region has 15 residues. Germline loops: CDR1 SQVTM, CDR2 ANQGSEA. V lost 3 bases to trimming and J lost 3 bases; unmatched junction nucleotides: 8. DNA of the CDR3: TGCAGCGTTGAGCGACAGGCAGGGGGCTACAATGAGCAGTTCTTC. Its translation is CSVERQAGGYNEQFF.

V and J are TRBV30 and TRBJ1-5, with D possibly TRBD1 on 5 matching bases. V was clipped by 2 bases and J by 11 bases, with 16 bases between them. Germline V gives CDR1 GTSNPN, CDR2 SVGIG (reference sequence). The CDR3 has 13 amino acids. The CDR3 DNA follows: TGTGCCTGGAGTCTTCAGGGACGGGGGGCCCAGCATTTT. Translation gives CAWSLQGRGAQHF.

This clone was observed a single time. The J gene is TRBJ2-5, the V gene TRBV10-3; 8 bases agree with TRBD2. V was clipped by 5 bases and J by 5 bases; unmatched bases: 10. Germline V gene data show CDR1 as ENHRY and CDR2 as SYGVKD. The CDR3 extends over 15 amino acids. CDR3 bases: TGTGCCATCAGTAGTACTAGCGGCCCAGGGGAGACCCAGTACTTC. As protein: CAISSTSGPGETQYF.

The V call is TRBV29-1, the J call TRBJ2-3, with 10 bases that match TRBD2. From germline, CDR1 is SQVTM and CDR2 ANQGSEA. After removal of 4 bases from V and 3 bases from J, the junction contained 10 bases not matched to a gene. This CDR3 is built from 16 residues. The CDR3 spells CSVVGLAGAGTDTQYF. The CDR3 DNA reads as TGCAGCGTTGTAGGTCTAGCGGGAGCTGGTACAGATACGCAGTATTTT.

The rearrangement joins TRBV27 to TRBJ2-1; 9 nucleotides align to TRBD2. The CDR3 runs 17 residues. Trimming removed 3 bases from V and 4 bases from J; junction bases left unmatched: 10. The germline V gene encodes CDR1 MNHEY and CDR2 SMNVEV (reference sequence). The CDR3 nucleotides read TGTGCCAGCAGTTTCGGACTAGCGAGGATTCGGTACAATGAGCAGTTCTTC. Residues: CASSFGLARIRYNEQFF.

The gene calls are TRBV7-2 and TRBJ2-2, with D possibly matching TRBD2 (6 bases). The CDR3 loop spans 16 amino acids. In germline, CDR1 is SGHTA, CDR2 FQGNSA. V shed 5 bases and J shed 1 base, with 14 bases lying between them. The CDR3 sequence: CASSQASVMNTGELFF. DNA of the CDR3: TGTGCCAGCAGCCAGGCTAGCGTAATGAACACCGGGGAGCTGTTTTTT.

The V and J genes are TRBV7-9 and TRBJ1-2; TRBD1 matches at 7 bases. Germline CDR1 and CDR2: SEHNR and FQNEAQ (reference sequence). V was pared by 5 bases and J by 3 bases, with 6 bases of the junction left unmatched. This CDR3 contains 14 residues. CDR3 DNA sequence: TGTGCCAGCAGCCGACAGGGAATTGACTATGGCTACACCTTC. This translates into CASSRQGIDYGYTF.

The rearrangement joins TRBV7-2 to TRBJ1-1; TRBD1 aligns across 8 bases. The CDR3 totals 13 residues. The germline gives CDR1 SGHTA, CDR2 FQGNSA. V trimming: 6 bases; J trimming: 2 bases; junction bases outside the gene matches: 2. The CDR3 reads CASRTGVNTEAFF. The DNA of the CDR3 is TGTGCCAGCAGGACAGGGGTAAACACTGAAGCTTTCTTT. Looking up the rest from reference TRBV7-2 and TRBJ1-1 gives the full variable domain: GAGVSQSPSNKVTEKGKDVELRCDPISGHTALYWYRQSLGQGLEFLIYFQGNSAPDKSGLPSDRFSAERTGGSVSTLTIQRTQQEDSAVYLCASRTGVNTEAFFGQGTRLTVV.